Detailed here is one T cell receptor beta chain. The use of a sample-barcoded 5' primer and a J-beta primer mix characterized a second PCR of roughly 6 to 11 cycles. One entry per CDR3 protein, called by TCRdb with MiXCR from the 5' RACE reads. The sample consists of around 750,000 distinct CDR3 sequences, roughly 50% of them appearing once. The sample originates from a study of blood T cells in healthy people across ages. J lost 4 bases, V lost 0 bases, and 1 base had no gene match. CDR3 length equals 16 residues. CDR1 is LGHDT and CDR2 is YNNKEL in the germline V gene (reference sequence). The clonotype was recovered from a man of 80 years or more in good health. The chain joins TRBV3-1 to TRBJ2-5; 14 bases agree with TRBD2. Material: blood. Written as DNA, the CDR3 is TGTGCCAGCAGCCAAGATGGACTAGCGGGAGGAGAGACCCAGTACTTC. Amino acid sequence: CASSQDGLAGGETQYF.